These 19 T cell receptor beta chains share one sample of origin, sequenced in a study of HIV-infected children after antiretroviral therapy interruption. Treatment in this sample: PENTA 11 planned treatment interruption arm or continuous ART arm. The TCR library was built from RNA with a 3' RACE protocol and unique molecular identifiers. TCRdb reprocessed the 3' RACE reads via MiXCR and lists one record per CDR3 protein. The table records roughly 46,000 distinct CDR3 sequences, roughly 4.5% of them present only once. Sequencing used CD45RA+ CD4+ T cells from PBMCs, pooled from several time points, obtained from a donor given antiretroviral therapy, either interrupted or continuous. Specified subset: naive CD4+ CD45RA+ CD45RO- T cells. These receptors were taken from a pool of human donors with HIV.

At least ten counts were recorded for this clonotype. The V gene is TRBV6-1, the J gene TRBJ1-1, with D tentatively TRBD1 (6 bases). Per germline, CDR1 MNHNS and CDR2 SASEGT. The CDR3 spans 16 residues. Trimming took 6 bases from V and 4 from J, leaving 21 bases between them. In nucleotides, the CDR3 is TGTGCCAGCAGGCCACAGGGCCCAGGGTCTATCACTGAAGCTTTCTTT. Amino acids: CASRPQGPGSITEAFF.

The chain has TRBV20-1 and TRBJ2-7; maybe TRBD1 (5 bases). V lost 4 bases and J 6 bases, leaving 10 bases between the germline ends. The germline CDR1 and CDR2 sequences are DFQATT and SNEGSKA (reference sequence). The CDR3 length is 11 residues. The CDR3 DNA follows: TGCAGTGCTAAGGGGTTTGCCGAGCAGTACTTC. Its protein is CSAKGFAEQYF.

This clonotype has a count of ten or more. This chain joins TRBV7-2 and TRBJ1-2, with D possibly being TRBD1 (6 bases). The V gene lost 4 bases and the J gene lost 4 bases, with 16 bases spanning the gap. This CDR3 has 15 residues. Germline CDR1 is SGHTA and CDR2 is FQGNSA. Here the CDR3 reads CASSSRTGKLYGYTF. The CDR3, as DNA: TGTGCCAGCAGCTCACGAACAGGGAAGCTCTATGGCTACACCTTC.

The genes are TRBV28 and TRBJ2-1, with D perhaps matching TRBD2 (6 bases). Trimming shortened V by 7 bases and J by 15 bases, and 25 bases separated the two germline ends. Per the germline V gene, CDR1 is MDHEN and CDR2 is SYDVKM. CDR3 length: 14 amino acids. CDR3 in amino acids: CASISSPSWRGWFF. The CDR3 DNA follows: TGTGCCAGCATCTCAAGCCCAAGTTGGCGGGGTTGGTTCTTC.

The CDR3 spells CASSLGVPGNTIYF. CDR3 sequence (DNA): TGCGCCAGCAGCTTAGGGGTCCCTGGAAACACCATATATTTT. The rearrangement links TRBV5-1 to TRBJ1-3, with a tentative D call TRBD1 (5 bases). V lost 2 bases and J lost 2, with 8 bases in between. CDR1 and CDR2 (germline): SGHRS, YFSETQ. CDR3 length: 14 amino acids.

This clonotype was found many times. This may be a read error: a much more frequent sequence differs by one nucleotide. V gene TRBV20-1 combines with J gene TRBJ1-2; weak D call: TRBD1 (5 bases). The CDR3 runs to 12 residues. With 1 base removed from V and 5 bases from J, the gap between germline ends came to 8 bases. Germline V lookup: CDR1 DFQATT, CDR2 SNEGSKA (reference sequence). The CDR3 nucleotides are TGCAGTGCTAGAGCGGGGGGGTATGGCTACACCTTC. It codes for CSARAGGYGYTF.

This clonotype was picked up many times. CDR3 nucleotides: TGTGCCAGCAGTTCTGGGACAGGGAATCAGCCCCAGCATTTT. Protein: CASSSGTGNQPQHF. The rearrangement joins TRBV2 to TRBJ1-5, with 9 bases fitting TRBD1. CDR1 is SNHLY and CDR2 is FYNNEI in the germline V gene. Trimming removed 5 bases from V and 4 bases from J; junction bases left unmatched: 3. The CDR3 totals 14 residues.

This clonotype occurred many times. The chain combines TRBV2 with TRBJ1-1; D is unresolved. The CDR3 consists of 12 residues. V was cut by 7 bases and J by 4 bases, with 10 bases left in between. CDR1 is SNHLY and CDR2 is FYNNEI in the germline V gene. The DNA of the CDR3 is TGTGCCAGCACTGGGGAAGTCACTGAAGCTTTCTTT. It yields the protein CASTGEVTEAFF. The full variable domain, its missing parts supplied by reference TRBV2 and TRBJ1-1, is EPEVTQTPSHQVTQMGQEVILRCVPISNHLYFYWYRQILGQKVEFLVSFYNNEISEKSEIFDDQFSVERPDGSNFTLKIRSTKLEDSAMYFCASTGEVTEAFFGQGTRLTVV.

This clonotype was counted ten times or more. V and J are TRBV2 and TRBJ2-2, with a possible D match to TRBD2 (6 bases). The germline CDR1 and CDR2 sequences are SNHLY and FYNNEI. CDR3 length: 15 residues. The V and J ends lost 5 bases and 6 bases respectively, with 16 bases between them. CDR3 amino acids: CASSLGTRGAGELFF. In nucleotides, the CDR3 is TGTGCCAGCAGTCTCGGGACTCGGGGCGCCGGGGAGCTGTTTTTT.

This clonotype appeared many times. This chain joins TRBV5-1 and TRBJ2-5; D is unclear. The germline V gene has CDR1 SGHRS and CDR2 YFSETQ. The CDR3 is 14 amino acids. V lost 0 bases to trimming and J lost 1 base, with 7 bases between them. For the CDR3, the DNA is TGCGCCAGCAGCTTGGAAGGGTCCCAAGAGACCCAGTACTTC. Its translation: CASSLEGSQETQYF.

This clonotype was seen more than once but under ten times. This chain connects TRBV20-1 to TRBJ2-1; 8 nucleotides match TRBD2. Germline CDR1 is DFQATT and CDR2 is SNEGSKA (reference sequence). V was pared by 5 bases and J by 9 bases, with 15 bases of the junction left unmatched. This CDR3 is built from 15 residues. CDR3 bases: TGCAGTGCTCCCCCGGCCAGCGGGGGTGACCTTGAGCAGTTCTTC. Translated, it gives CSAPPASGGDLEQFF.

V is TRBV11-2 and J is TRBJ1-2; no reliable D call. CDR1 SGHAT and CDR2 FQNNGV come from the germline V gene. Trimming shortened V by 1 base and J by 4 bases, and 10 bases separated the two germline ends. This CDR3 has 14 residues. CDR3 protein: CASSLAALPYGYTF. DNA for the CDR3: TGTGCCAGCAGCTTAGCCGCGCTCCCCTATGGCTACACCTTC.

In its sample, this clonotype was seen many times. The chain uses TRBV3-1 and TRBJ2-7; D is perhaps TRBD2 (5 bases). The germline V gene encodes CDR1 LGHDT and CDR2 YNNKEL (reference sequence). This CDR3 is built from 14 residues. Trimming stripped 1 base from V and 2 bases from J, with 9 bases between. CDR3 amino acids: CASSQGGQAYEQYF. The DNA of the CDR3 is TGTGCCAGCAGCCAAGGCGGGCAGGCCTACGAGCAGTACTTC.

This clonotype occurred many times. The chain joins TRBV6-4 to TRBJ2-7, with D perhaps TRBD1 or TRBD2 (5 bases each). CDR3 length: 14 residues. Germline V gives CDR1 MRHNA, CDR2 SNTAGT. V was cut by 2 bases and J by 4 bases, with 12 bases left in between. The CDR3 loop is CASSDGPGPYEQYF. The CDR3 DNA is TGTGCCAGCAGTGACGGTCCGGGACCTTACGAGCAGTACTTC.

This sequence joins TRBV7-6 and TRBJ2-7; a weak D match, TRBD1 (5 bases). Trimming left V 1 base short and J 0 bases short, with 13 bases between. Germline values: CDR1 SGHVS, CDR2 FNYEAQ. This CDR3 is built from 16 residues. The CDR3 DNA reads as TGTGCCAGCAGCTTAGGGGGCAGCAGGGTCTCCTACGAGCAGTACTTC. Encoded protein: CASSLGGSRVSYEQYF.

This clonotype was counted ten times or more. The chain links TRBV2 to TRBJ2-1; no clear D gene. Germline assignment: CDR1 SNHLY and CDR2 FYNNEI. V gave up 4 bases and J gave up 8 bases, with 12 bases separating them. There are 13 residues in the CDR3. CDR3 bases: TGTGCCAGCAGTGCCCGTATGGGCGATGAGCAGTTCTTC. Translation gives CASSARMGDEQFF. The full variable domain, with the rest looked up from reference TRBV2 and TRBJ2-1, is EPEVTQTPSHQVTQMGQEVILRCVPISNHLYFYWYRQILGQKVEFLVSFYNNEISEKSEIFDDQFSVERPDGSNFTLKIRSTKLEDSAMYFCASSARMGDEQFFGPGTRLTVL.

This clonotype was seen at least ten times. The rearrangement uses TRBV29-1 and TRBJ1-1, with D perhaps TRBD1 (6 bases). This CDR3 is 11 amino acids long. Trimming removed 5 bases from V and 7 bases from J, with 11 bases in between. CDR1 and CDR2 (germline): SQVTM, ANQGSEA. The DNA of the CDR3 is TGCAGCGTTAGGGACACCCTTGAAGCTTTCTTT. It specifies CSVRDTLEAFF.

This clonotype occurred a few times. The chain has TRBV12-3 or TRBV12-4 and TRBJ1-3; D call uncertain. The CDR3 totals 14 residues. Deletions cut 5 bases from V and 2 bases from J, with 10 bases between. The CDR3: CASSPREAGNTIYF. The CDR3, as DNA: TGTGCCAGCAGTCCGAGGGAGGCTGGAAACACCATATATTTT.

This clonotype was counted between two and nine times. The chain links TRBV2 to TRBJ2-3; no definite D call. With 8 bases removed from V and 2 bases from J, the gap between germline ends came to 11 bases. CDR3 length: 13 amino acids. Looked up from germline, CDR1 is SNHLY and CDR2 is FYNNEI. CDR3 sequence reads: CASAERATDTQYF. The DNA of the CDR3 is TGTGCCAGCGCGGAGCGAGCCACAGATACGCAGTATTTT.